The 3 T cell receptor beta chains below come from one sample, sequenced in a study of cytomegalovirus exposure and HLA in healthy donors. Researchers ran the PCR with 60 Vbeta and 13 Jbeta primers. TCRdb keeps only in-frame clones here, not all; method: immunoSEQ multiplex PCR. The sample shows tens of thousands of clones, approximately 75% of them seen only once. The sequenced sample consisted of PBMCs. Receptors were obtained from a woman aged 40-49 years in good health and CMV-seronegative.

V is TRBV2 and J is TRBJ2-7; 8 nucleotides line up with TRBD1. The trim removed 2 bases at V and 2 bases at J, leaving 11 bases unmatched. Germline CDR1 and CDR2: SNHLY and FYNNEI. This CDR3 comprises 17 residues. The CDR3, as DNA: TGTGCCAGCAGTGAATGGGGGACAGGTGCCTCCACCTACGAGCAGTACTTC. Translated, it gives CASSEWGTGASTYEQYF.

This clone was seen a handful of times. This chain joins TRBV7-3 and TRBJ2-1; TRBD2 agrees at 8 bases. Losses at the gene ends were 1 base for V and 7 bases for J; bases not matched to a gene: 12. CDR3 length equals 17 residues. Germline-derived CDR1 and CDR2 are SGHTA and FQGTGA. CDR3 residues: CASSLNPGLGAGNEQFF. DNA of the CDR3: TGTGCCAGCAGCTTAAACCCGGGACTAGGAGCGGGGAATGAGCAGTTCTTC.

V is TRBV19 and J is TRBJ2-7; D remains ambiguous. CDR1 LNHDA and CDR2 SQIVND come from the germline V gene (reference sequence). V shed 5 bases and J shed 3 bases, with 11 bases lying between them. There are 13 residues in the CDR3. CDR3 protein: CASSETEDYEQYF. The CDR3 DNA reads TGTGCCAGTAGTGAAACCGAGGACTACGAGCAGTACTTC. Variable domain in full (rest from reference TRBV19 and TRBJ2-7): DGGITQSPKYLFRKEGQNVTLSCEQNLNHDAMYWYRQDPGQGLRLIYYSQIVNDFQKGDIAEGYSVSREKKESFPLTVTSAQKNPTAFYLCASSETEDYEQYFGPGTRLTVT.